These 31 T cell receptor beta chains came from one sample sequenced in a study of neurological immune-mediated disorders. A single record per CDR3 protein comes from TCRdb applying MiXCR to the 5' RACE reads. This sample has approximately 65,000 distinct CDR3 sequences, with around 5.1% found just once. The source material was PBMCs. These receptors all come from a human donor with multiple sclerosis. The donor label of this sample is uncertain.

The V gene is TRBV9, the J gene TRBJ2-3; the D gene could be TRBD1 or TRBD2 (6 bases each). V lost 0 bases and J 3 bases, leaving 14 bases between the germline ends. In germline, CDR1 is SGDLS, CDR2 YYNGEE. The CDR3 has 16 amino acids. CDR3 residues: CASSVAGGRVTDTQYF. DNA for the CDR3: TGTGCCAGCAGCGTAGCCGGGGGCAGGGTGACAGATACGCAGTATTTT.

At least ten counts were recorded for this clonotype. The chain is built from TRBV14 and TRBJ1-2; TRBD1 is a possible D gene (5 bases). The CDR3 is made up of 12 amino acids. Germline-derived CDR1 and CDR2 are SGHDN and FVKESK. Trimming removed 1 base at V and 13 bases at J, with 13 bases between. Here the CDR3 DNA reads TGTGCCAGCAGCCAAGTGTCAGGGAGGGCCACCTTC. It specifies CASSQVSGRATF.

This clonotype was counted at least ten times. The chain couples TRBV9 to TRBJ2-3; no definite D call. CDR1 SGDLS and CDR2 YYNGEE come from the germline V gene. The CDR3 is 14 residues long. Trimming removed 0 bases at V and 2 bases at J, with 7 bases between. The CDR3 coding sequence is TGTGCCAGCAGCGTAGTGTCTGACACAGATACGCAGTATTTT. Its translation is CASSVVSDTDTQYF.

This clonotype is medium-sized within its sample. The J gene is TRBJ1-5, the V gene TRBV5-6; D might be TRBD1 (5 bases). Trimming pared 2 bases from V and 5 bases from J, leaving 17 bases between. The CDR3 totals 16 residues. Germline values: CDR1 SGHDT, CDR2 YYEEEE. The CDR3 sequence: CASSFQEEMGDQPQHF. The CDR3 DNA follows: TGTGCCAGCAGCTTCCAGGAGGAGATGGGGGATCAGCCCCAGCATTTT.

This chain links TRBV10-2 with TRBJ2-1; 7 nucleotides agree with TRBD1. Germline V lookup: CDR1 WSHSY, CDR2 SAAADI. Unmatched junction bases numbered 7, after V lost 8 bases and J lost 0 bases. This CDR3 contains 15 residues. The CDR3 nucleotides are TGCGCCAGCGCTGGACAGGCGAGCTCCTACAATGAGCAGTTCTTC. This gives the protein CASAGQASSYNEQFF.

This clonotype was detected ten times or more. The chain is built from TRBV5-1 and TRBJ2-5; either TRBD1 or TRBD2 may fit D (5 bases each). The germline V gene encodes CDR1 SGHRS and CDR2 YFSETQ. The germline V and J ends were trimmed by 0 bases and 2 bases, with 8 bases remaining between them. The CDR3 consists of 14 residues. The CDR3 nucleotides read TGCGCCAGCAGCTTGGTTGGGACGCAAGAGACCCAGTACTTC. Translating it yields CASSLVGTQETQYF. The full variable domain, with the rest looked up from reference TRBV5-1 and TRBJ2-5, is KAGVTQTPRYLIKTRGQQVTLSCSPISGHRSVSWYQQTPGQGLQFLFEYFSETQRNKGNFPGRFSGRQFSNSRSEMNVSTLELGDSALYLCASSLVGTQETQYFGPGTRLLVL.

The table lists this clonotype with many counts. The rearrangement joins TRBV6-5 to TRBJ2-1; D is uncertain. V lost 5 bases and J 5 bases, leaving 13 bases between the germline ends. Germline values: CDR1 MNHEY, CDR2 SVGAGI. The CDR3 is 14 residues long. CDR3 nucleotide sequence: TGTGCCAGCAGTCCTTTTTGGCTAAACAATGAGCAGTTCTTC. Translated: CASSPFWLNNEQFF.

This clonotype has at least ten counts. CDR3 sequence: CASSRTGMNQPQHF. CDR3 DNA: TGTGCCAGCAGCCGGACAGGGATGAATCAGCCCCAGCATTTT. This chain links TRBV7-9 with TRBJ1-5; 8 nucleotides match TRBD1. Germline values: CDR1 SEHNR, CDR2 FQNEAQ (reference sequence). CDR3 length: 14 residues. J lost 4 bases, V lost 5 bases, and 4 bases had no gene match.

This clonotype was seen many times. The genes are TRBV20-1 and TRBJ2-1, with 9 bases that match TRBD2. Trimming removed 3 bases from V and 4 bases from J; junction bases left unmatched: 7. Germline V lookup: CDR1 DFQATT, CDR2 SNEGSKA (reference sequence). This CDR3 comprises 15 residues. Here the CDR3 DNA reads TGCAGTGCTAGGGGCCTAGCGGGGAATTACAATGAGCAGTTCTTC. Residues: CSARGLAGNYNEQFF.

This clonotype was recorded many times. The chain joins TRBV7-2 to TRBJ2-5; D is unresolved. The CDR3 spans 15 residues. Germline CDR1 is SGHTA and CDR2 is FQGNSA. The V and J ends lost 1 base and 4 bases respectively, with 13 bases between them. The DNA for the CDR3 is TGTGCCAGCAGCTTAGGACCTAGGAGCGCAGAGACCCAGTACTTC. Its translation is CASSLGPRSAETQYF.

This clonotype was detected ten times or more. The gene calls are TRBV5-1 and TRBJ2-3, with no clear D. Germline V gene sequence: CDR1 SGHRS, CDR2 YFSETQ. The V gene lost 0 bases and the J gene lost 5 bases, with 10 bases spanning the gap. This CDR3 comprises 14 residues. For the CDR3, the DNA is TGCGCCAGCAGCTTGGGGACGAATGGAGATACGCAGTATTTT. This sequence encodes CASSLGTNGDTQYF.

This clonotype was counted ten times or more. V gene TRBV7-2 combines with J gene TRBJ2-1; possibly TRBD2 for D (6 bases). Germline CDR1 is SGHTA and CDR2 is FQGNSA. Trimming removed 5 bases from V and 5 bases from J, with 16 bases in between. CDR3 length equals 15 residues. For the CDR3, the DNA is TGTGCCAGCAGCCCGGGGAGGCTTCTAGACAATGAGCAGTTCTTC. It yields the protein CASSPGRLLDNEQFF.

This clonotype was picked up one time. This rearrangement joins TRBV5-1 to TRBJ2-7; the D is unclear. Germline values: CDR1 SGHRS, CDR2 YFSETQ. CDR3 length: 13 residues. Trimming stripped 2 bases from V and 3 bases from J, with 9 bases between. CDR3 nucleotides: TGCGCCAGCAGCTTATCGCAGGACTACGAGCAGTACTTC. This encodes CASSLSQDYEQYF.

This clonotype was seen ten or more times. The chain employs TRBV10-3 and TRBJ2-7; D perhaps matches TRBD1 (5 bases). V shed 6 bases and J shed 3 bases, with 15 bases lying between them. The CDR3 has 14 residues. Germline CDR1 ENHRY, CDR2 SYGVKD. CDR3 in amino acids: CAIRPDDSSYEQYF. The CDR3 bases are TGTGCCATCAGACCCGATGACAGTAGCTACGAGCAGTACTTC.

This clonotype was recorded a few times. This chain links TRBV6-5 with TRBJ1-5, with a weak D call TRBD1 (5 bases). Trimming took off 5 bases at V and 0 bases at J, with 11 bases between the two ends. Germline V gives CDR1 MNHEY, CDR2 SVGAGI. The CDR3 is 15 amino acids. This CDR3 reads CASSQRGYSNQPQHF. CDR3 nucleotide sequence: TGTGCCAGCAGTCAAAGGGGCTATAGCAATCAGCCCCAGCATTTT.

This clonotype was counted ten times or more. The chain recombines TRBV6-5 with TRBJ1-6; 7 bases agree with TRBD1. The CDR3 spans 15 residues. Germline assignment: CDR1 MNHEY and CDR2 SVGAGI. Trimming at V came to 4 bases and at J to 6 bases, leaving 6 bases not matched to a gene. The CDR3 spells CASSLGGGINSPLHF. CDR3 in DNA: TGTGCCAGCAGTTTAGGGGGCGGAATTAATTCACCCCTCCACTTT.

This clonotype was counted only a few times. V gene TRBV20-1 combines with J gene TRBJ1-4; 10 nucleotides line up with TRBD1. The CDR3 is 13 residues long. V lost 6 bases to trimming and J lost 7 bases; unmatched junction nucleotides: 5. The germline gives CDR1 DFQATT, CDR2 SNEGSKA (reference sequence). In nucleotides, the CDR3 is TGCAGTGCAATGGGACAGGGGATTGAAAAACTGTTTTTT. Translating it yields CSAMGQGIEKLFF.

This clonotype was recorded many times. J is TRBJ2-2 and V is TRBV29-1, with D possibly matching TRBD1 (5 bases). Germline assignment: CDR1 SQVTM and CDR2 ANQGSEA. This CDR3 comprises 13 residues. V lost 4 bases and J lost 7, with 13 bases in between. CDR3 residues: CSVAKTRDGELFF. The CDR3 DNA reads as TGCAGCGTTGCTAAGACCAGGGACGGGGAGCTGTTTTTT.

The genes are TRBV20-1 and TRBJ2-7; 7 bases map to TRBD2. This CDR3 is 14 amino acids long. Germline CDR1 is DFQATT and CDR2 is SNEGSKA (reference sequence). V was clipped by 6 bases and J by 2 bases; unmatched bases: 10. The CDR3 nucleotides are TGCAGTGCATCTTTGGGGGGGAGTACCTACGAGCAGTACTTC. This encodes CSASLGGSTYEQYF.

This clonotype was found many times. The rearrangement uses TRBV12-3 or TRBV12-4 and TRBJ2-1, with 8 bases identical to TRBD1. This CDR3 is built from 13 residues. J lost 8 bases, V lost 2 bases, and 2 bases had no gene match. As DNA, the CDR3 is TGTGCCAGCAGTTTAAACAGGGGGTATGAGCAGTTCTTC. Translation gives CASSLNRGYEQFF.

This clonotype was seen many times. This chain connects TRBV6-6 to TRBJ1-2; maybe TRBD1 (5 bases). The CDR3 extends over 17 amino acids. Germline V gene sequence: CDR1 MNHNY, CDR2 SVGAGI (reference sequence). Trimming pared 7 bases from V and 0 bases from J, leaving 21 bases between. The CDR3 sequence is CASNLAGGSGANYGYTF. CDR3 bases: TGTGCCAGCAACCTCGCGGGGGGTTCAGGAGCTAACTATGGCTACACCTTC.

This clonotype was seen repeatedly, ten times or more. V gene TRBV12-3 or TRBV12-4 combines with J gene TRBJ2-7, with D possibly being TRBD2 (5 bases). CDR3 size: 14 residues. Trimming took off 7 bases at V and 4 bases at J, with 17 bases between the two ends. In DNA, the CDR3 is TGTGCCAGCACCGAAAGCCGGGGTGCGTACGAGCAGTACTTC. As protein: CASTESRGAYEQYF.

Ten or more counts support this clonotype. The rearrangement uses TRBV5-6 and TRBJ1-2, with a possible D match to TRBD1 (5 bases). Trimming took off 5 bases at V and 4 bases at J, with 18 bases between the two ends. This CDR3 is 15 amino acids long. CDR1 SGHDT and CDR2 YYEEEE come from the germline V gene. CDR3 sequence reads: CASRFRAGQGYGYTF. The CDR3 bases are TGTGCCAGCAGGTTTCGGGCGGGGCAGGGCTATGGCTACACCTTC.

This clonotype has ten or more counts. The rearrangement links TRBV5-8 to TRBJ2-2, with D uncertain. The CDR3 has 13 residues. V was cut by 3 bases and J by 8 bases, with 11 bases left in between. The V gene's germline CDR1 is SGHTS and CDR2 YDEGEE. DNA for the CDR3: TGTGCCAGCAGCTGGGATCGTTTGGGGGAGCTGTTTTTT. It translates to CASSWDRLGELFF.

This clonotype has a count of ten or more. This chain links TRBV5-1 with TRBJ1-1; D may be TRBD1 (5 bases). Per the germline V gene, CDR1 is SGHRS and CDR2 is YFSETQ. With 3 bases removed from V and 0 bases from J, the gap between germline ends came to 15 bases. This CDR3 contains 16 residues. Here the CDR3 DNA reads TGCGCCAGCAGCTCCGGATGGGGGGGACTGAACACTGAAGCTTTCTTT. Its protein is CASSSGWGGLNTEAFF.

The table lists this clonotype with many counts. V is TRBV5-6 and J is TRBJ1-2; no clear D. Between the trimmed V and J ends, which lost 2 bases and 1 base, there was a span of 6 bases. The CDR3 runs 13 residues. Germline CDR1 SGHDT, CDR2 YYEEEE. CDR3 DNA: TGTGCCAGCAGCTTAGGTTATAACTATGGCTACACCTTC. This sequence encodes CASSLGYNYGYTF.

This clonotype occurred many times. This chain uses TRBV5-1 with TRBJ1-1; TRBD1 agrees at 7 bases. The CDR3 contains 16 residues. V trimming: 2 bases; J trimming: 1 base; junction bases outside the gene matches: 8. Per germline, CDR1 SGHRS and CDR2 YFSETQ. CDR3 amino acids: CASSFGMGQSNTEAFF. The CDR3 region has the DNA TGCGCCAGCAGCTTTGGCATGGGACAGTCGAACACTGAAGCTTTCTTT.

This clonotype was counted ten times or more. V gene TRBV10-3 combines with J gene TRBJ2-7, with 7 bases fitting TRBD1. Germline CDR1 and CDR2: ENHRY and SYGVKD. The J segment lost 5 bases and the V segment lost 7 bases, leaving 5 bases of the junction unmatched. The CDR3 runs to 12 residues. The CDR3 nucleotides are TGTGCCATCACCTCACAGGGGAACGAGCAGTACTTC. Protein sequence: CAITSQGNEQYF.

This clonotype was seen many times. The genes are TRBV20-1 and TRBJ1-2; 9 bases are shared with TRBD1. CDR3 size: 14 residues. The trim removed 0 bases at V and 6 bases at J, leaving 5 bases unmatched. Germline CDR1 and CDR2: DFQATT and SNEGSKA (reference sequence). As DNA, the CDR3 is TGCAGTGCTAGAGATCAGAGGACAGGGGATGGCTACACCTTC. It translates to CSARDQRTGDGYTF.

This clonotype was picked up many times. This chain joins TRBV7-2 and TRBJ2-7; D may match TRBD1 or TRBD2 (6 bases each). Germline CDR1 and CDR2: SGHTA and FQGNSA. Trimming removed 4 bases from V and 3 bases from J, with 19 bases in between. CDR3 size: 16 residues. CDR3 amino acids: CASSSRGLSMGYEQYF. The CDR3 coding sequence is TGTGCCAGCAGCTCCAGGGGACTGTCAATGGGCTACGAGCAGTACTTC.

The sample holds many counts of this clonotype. The CDR3 region has the DNA TGCGCCAGCAAGCAAGGAGCCGGGGAGCTGTTTTTT. It yields the protein CASKQGAGELFF. V and J are TRBV5-1 and TRBJ2-2; D call uncertain. The CDR3 sequence is 12 residues long. The germline CDR1 and CDR2 sequences are SGHRS and YFSETQ. V was shortened by 6 bases and J by 6 bases, with 9 bases between the two germline ends.